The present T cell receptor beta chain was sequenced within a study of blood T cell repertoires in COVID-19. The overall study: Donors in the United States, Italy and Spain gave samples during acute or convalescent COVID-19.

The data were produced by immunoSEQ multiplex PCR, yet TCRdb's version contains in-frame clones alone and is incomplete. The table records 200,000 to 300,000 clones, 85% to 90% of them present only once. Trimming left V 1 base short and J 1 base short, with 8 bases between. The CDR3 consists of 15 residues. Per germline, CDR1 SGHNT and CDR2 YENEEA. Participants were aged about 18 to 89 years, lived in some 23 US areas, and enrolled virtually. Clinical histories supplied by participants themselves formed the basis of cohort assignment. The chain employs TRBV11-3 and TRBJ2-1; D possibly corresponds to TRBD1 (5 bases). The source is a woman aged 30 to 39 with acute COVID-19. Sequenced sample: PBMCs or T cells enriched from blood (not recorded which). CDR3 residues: CASSLARASYNEQFF. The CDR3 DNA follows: TGTGCCAGCAGCTTAGCCAGGGCGTCCTACAATGAGCAGTTCTTC.